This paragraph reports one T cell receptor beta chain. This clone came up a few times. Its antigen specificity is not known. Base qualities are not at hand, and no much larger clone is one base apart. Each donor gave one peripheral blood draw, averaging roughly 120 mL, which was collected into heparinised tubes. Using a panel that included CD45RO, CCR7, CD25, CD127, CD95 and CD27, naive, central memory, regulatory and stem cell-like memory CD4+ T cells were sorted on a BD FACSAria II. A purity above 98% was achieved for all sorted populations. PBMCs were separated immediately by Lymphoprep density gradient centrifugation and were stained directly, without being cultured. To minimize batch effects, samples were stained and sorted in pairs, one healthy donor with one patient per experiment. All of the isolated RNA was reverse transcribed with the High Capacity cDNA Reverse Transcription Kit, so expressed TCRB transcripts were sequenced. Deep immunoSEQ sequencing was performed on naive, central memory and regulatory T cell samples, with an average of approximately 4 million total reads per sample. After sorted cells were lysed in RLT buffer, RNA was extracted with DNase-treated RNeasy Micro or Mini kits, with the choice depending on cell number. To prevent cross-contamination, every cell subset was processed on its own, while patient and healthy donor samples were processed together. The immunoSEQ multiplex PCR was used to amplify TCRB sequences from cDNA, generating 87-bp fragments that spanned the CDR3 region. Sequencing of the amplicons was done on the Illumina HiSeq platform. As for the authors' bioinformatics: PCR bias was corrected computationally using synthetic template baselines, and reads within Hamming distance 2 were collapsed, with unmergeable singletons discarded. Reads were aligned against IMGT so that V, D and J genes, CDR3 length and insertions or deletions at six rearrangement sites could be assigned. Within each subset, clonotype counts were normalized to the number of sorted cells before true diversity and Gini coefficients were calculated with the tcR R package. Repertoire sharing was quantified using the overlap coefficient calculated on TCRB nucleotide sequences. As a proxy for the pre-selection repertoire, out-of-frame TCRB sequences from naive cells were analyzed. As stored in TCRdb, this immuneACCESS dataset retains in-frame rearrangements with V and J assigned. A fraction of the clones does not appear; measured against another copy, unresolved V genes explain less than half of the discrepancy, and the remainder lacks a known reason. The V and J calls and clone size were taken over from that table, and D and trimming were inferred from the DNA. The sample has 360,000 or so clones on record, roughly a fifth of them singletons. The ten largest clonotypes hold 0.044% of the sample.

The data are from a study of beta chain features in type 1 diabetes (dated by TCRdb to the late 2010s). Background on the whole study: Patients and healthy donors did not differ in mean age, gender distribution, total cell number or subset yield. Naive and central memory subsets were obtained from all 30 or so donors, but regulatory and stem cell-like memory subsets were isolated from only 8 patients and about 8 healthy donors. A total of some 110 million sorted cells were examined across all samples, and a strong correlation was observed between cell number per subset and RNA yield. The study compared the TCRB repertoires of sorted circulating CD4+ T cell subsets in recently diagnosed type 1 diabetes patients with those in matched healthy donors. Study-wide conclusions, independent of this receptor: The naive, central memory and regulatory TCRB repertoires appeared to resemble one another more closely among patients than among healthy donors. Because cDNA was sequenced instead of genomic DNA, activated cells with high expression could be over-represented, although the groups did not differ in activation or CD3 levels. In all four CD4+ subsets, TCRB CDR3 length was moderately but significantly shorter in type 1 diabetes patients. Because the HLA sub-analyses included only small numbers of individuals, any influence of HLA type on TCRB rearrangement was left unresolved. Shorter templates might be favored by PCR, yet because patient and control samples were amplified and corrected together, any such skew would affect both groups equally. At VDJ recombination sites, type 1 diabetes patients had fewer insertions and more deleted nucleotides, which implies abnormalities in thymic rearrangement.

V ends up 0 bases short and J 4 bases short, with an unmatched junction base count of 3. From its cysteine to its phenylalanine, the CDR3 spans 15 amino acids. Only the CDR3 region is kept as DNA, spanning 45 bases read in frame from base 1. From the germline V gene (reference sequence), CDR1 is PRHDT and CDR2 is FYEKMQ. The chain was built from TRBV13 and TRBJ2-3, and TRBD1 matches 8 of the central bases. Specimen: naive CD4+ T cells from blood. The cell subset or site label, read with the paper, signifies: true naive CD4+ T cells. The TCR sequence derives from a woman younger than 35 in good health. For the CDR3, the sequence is CASSLGAGGADTQYF. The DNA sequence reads TGTGCCAGCAGCTTAGGGGCAGGGGGCGCAGATACGCAGTATTTT. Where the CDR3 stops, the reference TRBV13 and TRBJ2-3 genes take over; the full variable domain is AAGVIQSPRHLIKEKRETATLKCYPIPRHDTVYWYQQGPGQDPQFLISFYEKMQSDKGSIPDRFSAQQFSDYHSELNMSSLELGDSALYFCASSLGAGGADTQYFGPGTRLTVL.